The sequence of this TCR beta chain was determined in a study of T-cell reconstitution after alpha-beta-depleted transplantation in children. General study results and limits: Recipient T cells and thymic progenitors that survived were the source of the high TCRbeta diversity seen at day 60 in some patients. Several hundred rapidly expanded clones from non-depleted graft cells reportedly supplied alpha-beta T cells about two months post-transplant.

The CDR3 has 13 residues. Germline V gene sequence: CDR1 LGHDT, CDR2 YNNKEL (reference sequence). The V and J ends lost 2 bases and 8 bases respectively, with 12 bases between them. This clonotype was detected many times. The antigen is not known. Preparation of the TCRbeta library was carried out with unique molecular identifiers. MiXCR, applied by TCRdb to the PCR reads, yields one record per CDR3 protein. The sample includes 190,000 or so distinct CDR3 sequences, 6.3% of them seen just once. The starting material was PBMCs, obtained before TCRalphabeta/CD19-depleted stem cell transplant. This receptor was identified in a girl under three years old with combined immunodeficiency, due to receive a stem cell transplant. The J gene is TRBJ1-2, the V gene TRBV3-1; D is possibly TRBD1 (6 bases). CDR3 in amino acids: CASSQRSTGGYTF. Written as DNA, the CDR3 is TGTGCCAGCAGCCAAAGGTCGACAGGCGGCTACACCTTC. The full variable domain, rest sourced from reference TRBV3-1 and TRBJ1-2, is DTAVSQTPKYLVTQMGNDKSIKCEQNLGHDTMYWYKQDSKKFLKIMFSYNNKELIINETVPNRFSPKSPDKAHLNLHINSLELGDSAVYFCASSQRSTGGYTFGSGTRLTVV.